This T cell receptor (beta chain) was recorded in a study of response to subunit inactivated influenza vaccine. Points from the study as a whole: Seasonal influenza vaccination, on each occasion, was suggested by the authors to recruit few new T cells.

In this sample, this clonotype turned up many times. The target antigen is unknown. TCRdb re-called the RT-PCR reads through MiXCR, storing one row per CDR3 protein. The data hold hundreds of thousands of distinct CDR3 sequences, with approximately 18% observed a single time. The sequence was obtained from a man aged 50 to 59 who received an inactivated influenza vaccine. The sequencing used PBMCs from blood, collected less than 6 days after vaccination.

CDR3 sequence reads: CASSLDYQETQYF. The CDR3 coding sequence is TGTGCCAGCAGCTTAGACTACCAAGAGACCCAGTACTTC. This sequence joins TRBV7-9 and TRBJ2-5; D uncertain. The CDR3 spans 13 residues. Trimming took 1 base from V and 0 from J, leaving 3 bases between them. CDR1 and CDR2 from the germline V gene are SEHNR and FQNEAQ (reference sequence).